This TCR beta chain stems from a study of PD-1 blockade in classical Hodgkin lymphoma. The V gene lost 3 bases and the J gene lost 6 bases, with 12 bases spanning the gap. Germline CDR1 reads MRHNA; CDR2 reads SNTAGT. The CDR3 loop spans 13 amino acids. This clone was observed a single time. Generated by immunoSEQ multiplex PCR, the TCRdb table keeps only in-frame clones and is missing some. This table has about 94,000 clones, nearly 90% appearing once. Every single patient, without exception, relapsed after autologous stem cell transplantation, and brentuximab vedotin exposure varied. The clonotype originates from a human donor with classical Hodgkin lymphoma. The chain links TRBV6-4 to TRBJ2-7; no definite D call. Sequenced here: peripheral blood mononuclear cells (PBMCs), sampled before the second cycle of nivolumab. CDR3 nucleotides: TGTGCCAGCAGTGAGTTCGCTCTTTCCGAGCAGTACTTC. Protein: CASSEFALSEQYF.